What follows are 7 T cell receptor beta chains derived from one specimen sequenced in a study of T-cell memory formation after mild COVID-19. TCRdb reprocessed the 5' RACE reads with MiXCR, giving one entry per CDR3 protein. Among 400,000 or so distinct CDR3 sequences listed, roughly 21% were seen once. Specimen: PBMCs or a T cell subset sorted from them (not recorded which). Receptors originate from an adult woman who had mild COVID-19 (a few samples of this study predate the infection). Cell type and time point are not known.

The J gene is TRBJ2-2, the V gene TRBV24-1, with TRBD1 identical over 12 bases. This CDR3 comprises 17 residues. With V trimmed by 5 bases and J by 7 bases, 10 bases remained unmatched. Germline assignment: CDR1 KGHDR and CDR2 SFDVKD. CDR3 nucleotides: TGTGCCACCAGTGCGGGGGGGACAGGGGGCGCGGACGGGGAGCTGTTTTTT. Translated: CATSAGGTGGADGELFF.

The chain combines TRBV20-1 with TRBJ2-5; 7 bases match TRBD2. The CDR3 is 13 amino acids. The germline CDR1 and CDR2 sequences are DFQATT and SNEGSKA (reference sequence). V shed 4 bases and J 1 base; nucleotides not matched to a gene: 3. The CDR3, as DNA: TGCAGTGCTACCCGACTAGCCCAAGAGACCCAGTACTTC. Residues: CSATRLAQETQYF.

This clonotype turned up a few times. The V and J genes are TRBV6-1 and TRBJ2-3; D may be TRBD1 or TRBD2 (6 bases each). Germline CDR1 reads MNHNS; CDR2 reads SASEGT. The CDR3 sequence is 15 residues long. V shed 6 bases and J shed 0 bases, with 13 bases lying between them. This CDR3 reads CASSGGGSSTDTQYF. In DNA, the CDR3 is TGTGCCAGCAGCGGGGGCGGCAGTAGCACAGATACGCAGTATTTT.

At least ten counts were recorded for this clonotype. The gene calls are TRBV7-8 and TRBJ2-1, with D perhaps assigned TRBD1 or TRBD2 (5 bases each). The CDR3 sequence is 17 residues long. Per the germline V gene, CDR1 is SGHVS and CDR2 is FQNEAQ. Trimming pared 5 bases from V and 0 bases from J, leaving 17 bases between. The DNA for the CDR3 is TGTGCCAGCAGCGGGCCGGGACGCCCGAGCTCCTACAATGAGCAGTTCTTC. Encoded protein: CASSGPGRPSSYNEQFF.

The V and J genes are TRBV4-1 and TRBJ1-2; no reliable D call. The V and J ends lost 0 bases and 8 bases respectively, with 13 bases between them. Germline loops: CDR1 MGHRA, CDR2 YSYEKL. The CDR3 is made up of 14 amino acids. The CDR3 DNA reads as TGCGCCAGCAGCCAAGATCGGGAGTTTTTGGGCTACACCTTC. Translation gives CASSQDREFLGYTF.

The chain combines TRBV7-9 with TRBJ1-5; 8 bases map to TRBD1. The length of the CDR3 is 15 residues. The germline V gene has CDR1 SEHNR and CDR2 FQNEAQ (reference sequence). V dropped 5 bases and J dropped 5; count of bases not matched to a gene: 8. CDR3 in DNA: TGTGCCAGCAGCGACGGACAGGGTAGGGATCAGCCCCAGCATTTT. This sequence encodes CASSDGQGRDQPQHF.

This clonotype was counted between two and nine times. The genes are TRBV7-8 and TRBJ2-1; TRBD1 might be the D (5 bases). Germline CDR1 reads SGHVS; CDR2 reads FQNEAQ. The CDR3 contains 16 residues. Trimming shortened V by 0 bases and J by 7 bases, and 16 bases separated the two germline ends. The DNA of the CDR3 is TGTGCCAGCAGCTTAGCCCGCGTGGGGCCTCGTAATGAGCAGTTCTTC. Translated: CASSLARVGPRNEQFF.